The present T cell receptor (beta chain) was sequenced within a study of cytomegalovirus exposure and HLA in healthy donors. Overall study results and limits: Cytomegalovirus association was listed for around 170 TCR beta chains. Researchers had no immune exposure information except CMV serostatus available. A later analysis reported that several of the most significant clusters appeared to be linked to common viral pathogens, among them Epstein-Barr virus.

Points on this clone: The antigen remains unidentified.

The PCR was carried out with 60 Vbeta primers and 13 Jbeta primers. Data came from immunoSEQ multiplex PCR; TCRdb stores just in-frame clones and leaves some out. The repertoire holds 45,000 to 65,000 clones, with 70% to 85% as singletons. Germline V gene data show CDR1 as SGHRS and CDR2 as YFSETQ. The CDR3 extends over 13 amino acids. The ends were cut back, 5 bases at V and 0 bases at J, with 6 bases in the middle. This TCR was recovered from a woman between 50 and 59 years old in good health and CMV-seropositive. Specimen: PBMCs. This chain uses TRBV5-1 with TRBJ1-5, with D unclear. CDR3 bases: TGCGCCAGCAGGAGAGATAGCAATCAGCCCCAGCATTTT. Encoded protein: CASRRDSNQPQHF.